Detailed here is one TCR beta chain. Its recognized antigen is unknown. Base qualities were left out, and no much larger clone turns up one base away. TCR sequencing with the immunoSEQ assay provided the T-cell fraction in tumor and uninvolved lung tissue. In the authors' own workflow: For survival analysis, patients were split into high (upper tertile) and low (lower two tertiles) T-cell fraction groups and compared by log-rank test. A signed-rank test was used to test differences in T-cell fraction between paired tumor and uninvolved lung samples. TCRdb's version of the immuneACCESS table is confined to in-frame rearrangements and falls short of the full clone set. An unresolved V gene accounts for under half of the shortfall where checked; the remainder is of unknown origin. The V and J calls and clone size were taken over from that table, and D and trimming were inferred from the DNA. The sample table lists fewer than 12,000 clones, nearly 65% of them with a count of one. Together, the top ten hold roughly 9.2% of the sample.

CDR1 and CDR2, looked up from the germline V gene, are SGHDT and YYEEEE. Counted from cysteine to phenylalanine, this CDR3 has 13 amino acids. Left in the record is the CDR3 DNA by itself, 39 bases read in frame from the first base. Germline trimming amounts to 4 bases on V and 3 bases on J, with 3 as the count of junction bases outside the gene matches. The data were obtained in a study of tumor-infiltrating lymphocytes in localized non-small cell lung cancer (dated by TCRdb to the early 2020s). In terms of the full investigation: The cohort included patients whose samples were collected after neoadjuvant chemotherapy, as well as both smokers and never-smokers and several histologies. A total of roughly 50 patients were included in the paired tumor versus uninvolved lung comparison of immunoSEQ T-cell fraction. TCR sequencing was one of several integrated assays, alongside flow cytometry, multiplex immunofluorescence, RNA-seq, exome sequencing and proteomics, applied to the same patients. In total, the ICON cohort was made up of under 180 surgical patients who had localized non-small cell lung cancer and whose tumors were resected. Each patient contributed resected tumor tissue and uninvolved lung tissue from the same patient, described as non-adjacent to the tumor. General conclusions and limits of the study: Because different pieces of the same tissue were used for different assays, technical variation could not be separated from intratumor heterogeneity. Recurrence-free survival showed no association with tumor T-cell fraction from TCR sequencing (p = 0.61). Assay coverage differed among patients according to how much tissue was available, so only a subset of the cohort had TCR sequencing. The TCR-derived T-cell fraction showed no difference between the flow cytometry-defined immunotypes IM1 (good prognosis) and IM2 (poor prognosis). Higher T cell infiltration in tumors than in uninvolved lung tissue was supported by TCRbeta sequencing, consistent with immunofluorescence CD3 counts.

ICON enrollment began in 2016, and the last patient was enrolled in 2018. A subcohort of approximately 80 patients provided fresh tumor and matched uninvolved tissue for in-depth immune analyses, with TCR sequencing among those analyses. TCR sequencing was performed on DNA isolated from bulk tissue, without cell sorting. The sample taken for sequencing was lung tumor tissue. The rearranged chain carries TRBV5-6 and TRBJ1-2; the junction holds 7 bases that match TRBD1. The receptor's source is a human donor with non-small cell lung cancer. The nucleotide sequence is TGTGCCAGCAGCCTGGGACAGCACTATGGCTACACCTTC. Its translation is CASSLGQHYGYTF.